This is a list of T cell receptor beta chains from one sample in a study of shared clonotypes between healthy human individuals. Here immunoSEQ multiplex PCR was the method, and the copy in TCRdb shows in-frame clones only, minus some. The sample records 650,000 to 750,000 clones, about two thirds being singletons. Sequencing was done on a sample of memory CD4+ T cells sorted from blood. The source of these receptors is a woman in her thirties in good health. CDR3s include the opening cysteine and the closing phenylalanine or tryptophan. The order of the fields is J gene, V gene, clone size, CDR3 length, D gene, CDR3 protein, CDR3 DNA. The D gene is left open where the match is weak. Expanded clones get a size class; other rows say once, few or many, or leave the size out.

TRBJ2-7 TRBV5-4 . 15 . CASSLGGFESYEQYF TGTGCCAGCAGCTTGGGGGGTTTCGAATCCTACGAGCAGTACTTC
TRBJ2-3 TRBV5-1 few 14 . CASSLGTSTDTQYF TGCGCCAGCAGCTTGGGGACTAGCACAGATACGCAGTATTTT
TRBJ2-7 TRBV7-2 . 14 TRBD2 CASSGGLADYEQYF TGTGCCAGCAGCGGGGGACTAGCGGACTACGAGCAGTACTTC
TRBJ2-7 TRBV18 . 15 TRBD1 CASSPGQGKLGEQYF TGTGCCAGCTCACCAGGACAGGGAAAATTAGGAGAGCAGTACTTC
TRBJ1-5 TRBV30 . 13 . CAWSRHIDQPQHF TGTGCCTGGAGTAGGCATATTGATCAGCCCCAGCATTTT
TRBJ2-3 TRBV28 . 15 TRBD2 CASSSIAGGADTQYF TGTGCCAGCAGTTCTATAGCGGGAGGAGCAGATACGCAGTATTTT
TRBJ2-7 TRBV18 few 14 TRBD2 CASSPSLAAYEQYF TGTGCCAGCTCACCTTCTCTAGCGGCCTACGAGCAGTACTTC
TRBJ2-3 TRBV2 . 15 . CASSQQDVSTDTQYF TGTGCCAGCAGCCAACAGGATGTTAGCACAGATACGCAGTATTTT
TRBJ2-3 TRBV28 many 15 TRBD2 CASRSGTSGTDTQYF TGTGCCAGCAGGTCCGGGACTAGCGGAACAGATACGCAGTATTTT
TRBJ2-7 TRBV5-1 few 14 TRBD2 CASRWTSEGYEQYF TGCGCCAGTAGGTGGACTAGCGAGGGCTACGAGCAGTACTTC
TRBJ2-2 TRBV6-4 few 15 TRBD2 CASSIAGGNTGELFF TGTGCCAGCAGTATTGCGGGGGGTAACACCGGGGAGCTGTTTTTT
TRBJ2-3 TRBV5-1 . 14 . CASSLSQGPDTQYF TGCGCCAGCAGCTTGAGTCAGGGCCCAGATACGCAGTATTTT
TRBJ2-7 TRBV28 . 15 TRBD2 CASTRVLAGGHEQYF TGTGCCAGCACACGCGTGCTAGCGGGAGGGCACGAGCAGTACTTC
TRBJ2-1 TRBV5-1 few 15 TRBD1 CASSLIETGSNEQFF TGCGCCAGCAGCTTGATCGAGACAGGGTCTAATGAGCAGTTCTTC
TRBJ1-4 TRBV18 . 14 . CASSQGSENEKLFF TGTGCCAGCTCACAGGGCTCGGAGAATGAAAAACTGTTTTTT
TRBJ1-5 TRBV28 . 12 . CASSLGVGPQHF TGTGCCAGCAGTTTAGGTGTAGGGCCCCAGCATTTT
TRBJ2-5 TRBV7-9 . 12 . CASSLVWETQYF TGTGCCAGCAGCTTAGTGTGGGAGACCCAGTACTTC
TRBJ1-5 TRBV2 few 17 . CASSVGLGQEGNQPQHF TGTGCCAGCAGTGTGGGGTTAGGTCAGGAAGGAAATCAGCCCCAGCATTTT
TRBJ2-7 TRBV7-2 . 15 . CASSHTRGGIHEQYF TGTGCCAGCAGCCACACTAGGGGGGGTATTCACGAGCAGTACTTC
TRBJ1-2 TRBV9 . 15 . CASSVGGGTNYGYTF TGTGCCAGCAGCGTAGGTGGGGGTACTAACTATGGCTACACCTTC
TRBJ2-1 TRBV5-1 few 15 TRBD2 CASSLDSSGYNEQFF TGCGCCAGCAGCTTGGATTCTAGCGGTTACAATGAGCAGTTCTTC
TRBJ2-7 TRBV18 . 14 . CASSPPVPPYEQYF TGTGCCAGCTCACCACCGGTTCCACCCTACGAGCAGTACTTC
TRBJ2-5 TRBV28 . 15 TRBD2 CASSPGLAEQETQYF TGTGCCAGCAGCCCAGGACTAGCGGAGCAAGAGACCCAGTACTTC
TRBJ2-7 TRBV25-1 few 15 . CASSTEDSPNYEQYF TGTGCCAGCAGTACAGAGGACAGTCCCAACTACGAGCAGTACTTC
TRBJ2-1 TRBV11-2 once 16 . CASSYRAVSSYNEQFF TGTGCCAGCAGCTACCGGGCCGTCAGCTCCTACAATGAGCAGTTCTTC
TRBJ2-3 TRBV2 . 14 . CASVSPTSTDTQYF TGTGCCAGCGTTAGTCCCACTAGCACAGATACGCAGTATTTT
TRBJ2-1 TRBV7-9 . 16 TRBD2 CASSLSVAGYYNEQFF TGTGCCAGCAGCTTATCGGTAGCGGGATACTACAATGAGCAGTTCTTC
TRBJ2-5 TRBV9 . 13 . CASSVGLQETQYF TGTGCCAGCAGCGTAGGTCTGCAAGAGACCCAGTACTTC